This T cell receptor (beta chain) was observed in a study of blood T cells in healthy people across ages. Study-wide results and caveats: TCR beta diversity tracked closely with naive T cell percentage.

Comment on this clonotype: Its cognate antigen is unknown.

PCR was performed a second time for about 7 to 11 cycles using a sample-barcoded 5' primer and a J-beta primer mix. Each sample yielded at least 3 million CDR3-containing paired-end reads. TCRdb independently ran MiXCR on the 5' RACE reads; one entry per CDR3 protein. The sample holds approximately 900,000 distinct CDR3 sequences; under 50% are singletons and the top ten take around 15%. In terms of origin and age, donors were healthy Caucasian individuals from Russia aged roughly 6 to 90. No fewer than 5 micrograms of total RNA were isolated from every sample. CDR3 length: 16 residues. The germline CDR1 and CDR2 sequences are SGHRS and YFSETQ. Trimming took 0 bases from V and 6 from J; bases not matched to a gene: 11.

This receptor was obtained from a man between 25 and 39 years old in good health. What was sequenced was blood. V gene TRBV5-1 combines with J gene TRBJ1-1; 7 bases fit TRBD1. The CDR3 sequence: CASSLDIDRVSAEAFF. In nucleotides, the CDR3 is TGCGCCAGCAGCTTGGATATCGACAGGGTAAGCGCTGAAGCTTTCTTT. Supplemented by reference TRBV5-1 and TRBJ1-1, the full variable domain reads KAGVTQTPRYLIKTRGQQVTLSCSPISGHRSVSWYQQTPGQGLQFLFEYFSETQRNKGNFPGRFSGRQFSNSRSEMNVSTLELGDSALYLCASSLDIDRVSAEAFFGQGTRLTVV.